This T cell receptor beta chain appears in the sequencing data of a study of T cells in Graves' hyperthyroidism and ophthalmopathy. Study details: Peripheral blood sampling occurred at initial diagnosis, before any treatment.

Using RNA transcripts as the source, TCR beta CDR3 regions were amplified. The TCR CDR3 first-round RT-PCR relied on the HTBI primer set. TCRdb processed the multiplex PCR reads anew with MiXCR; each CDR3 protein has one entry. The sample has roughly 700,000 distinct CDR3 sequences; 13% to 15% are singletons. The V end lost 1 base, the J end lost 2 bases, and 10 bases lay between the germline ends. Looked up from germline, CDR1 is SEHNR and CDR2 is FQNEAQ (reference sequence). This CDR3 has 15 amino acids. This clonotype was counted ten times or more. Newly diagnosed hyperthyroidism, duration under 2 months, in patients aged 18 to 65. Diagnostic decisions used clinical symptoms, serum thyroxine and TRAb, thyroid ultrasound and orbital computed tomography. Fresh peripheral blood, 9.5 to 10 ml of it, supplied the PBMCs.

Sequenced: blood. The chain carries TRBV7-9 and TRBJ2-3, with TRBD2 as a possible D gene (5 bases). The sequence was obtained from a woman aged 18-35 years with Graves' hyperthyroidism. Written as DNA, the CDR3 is TGTGCCAGCAGCTTAGGGCGGGCGAACACAGATACGCAGTATTTT. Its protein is CASSLGRANTDTQYF.